These 24 T cell receptor beta chains came from one sample sequenced in a study of T-cell reconstitution after alpha-beta-depleted transplantation in children. For TCRbeta, the library was prepared with unique molecular identifiers. TCRdb re-derived calls from the PCR reads in MiXCR, one entry per CDR3 protein. The sample holds more than 150,000 distinct CDR3 sequences, roughly 14% seen once. Sequencing used PBMCs from the stem cell graft donor, obtained from the stem cell graft. These receptor sequences come from a human donor who donated a stem cell graft to a child with acute lymphoblastic leukemia.

As to this clonotype: Being one base from a much bigger clone, this may be a read error. The V gene is TRBV27, the J gene TRBJ2-1; D gene uncertain. Germline loops: CDR1 MNHEY, CDR2 SMNVEV (reference sequence). This CDR3 comprises 13 residues. The CDR3 region is CASSLRLNNEEFF. Written as DNA, the CDR3 is TGTGCCAGCAGTTTGCGACTTAACAATGAGGAGTTCTTC.

This clonotype appeared many times. The V gene is TRBV30, the J gene TRBJ2-7; D is unclear. The germline CDR1 and CDR2 sequences are GTSNPN and SVGIG (reference sequence). The V and J ends lost 0 bases and 4 bases respectively, with 7 bases between them. The CDR3 runs 12 residues. The CDR3 protein is CAWSVIWYEQYF. In DNA, the CDR3 is TGTGCCTGGAGTGTCATTTGGTACGAGCAGTACTTC.

This clonotype was observed at least ten times. CDR3 sequence: CASSAHRDPSYEQYF. The CDR3 DNA is TGTGCCAGCAGCGCCCATCGGGATCCGTCCTACGAGCAGTACTTC. The rearrangement links TRBV7-8 to TRBJ2-7, with D maybe TRBD2 (5 bases). The CDR3 runs to 15 residues. The germline V gene encodes CDR1 SGHVS and CDR2 FQNEAQ. The V gene lost 5 bases and the J gene lost 1 base, with 15 bases spanning the gap.

This clonotype was picked up many times. This chain links TRBV5-6 with TRBJ1-6, with 8 bases that match TRBD1. Losses at the gene ends were 0 bases for V and 9 bases for J; bases not matched to a gene: 5. Germline assignment: CDR1 SGHDT and CDR2 YYEEEE. The CDR3 has 15 amino acids. CDR3 coding DNA: TGTGCCAGCAGCTTGGAGGACAGGGAAAGTTCACCCCTCCACTTT. It specifies CASSLEDRESSPLHF. The full variable domain, rest sourced from reference TRBV5-6 and TRBJ1-6, is DAGVTQSPTHLIKTRGQQVTLRCSPKSGHDTVSWYQQALGQGPQFIFQYYEEEERQRGNFPDRFSGHQFPNYSSELNVNALLLGDSALYLCASSLEDRESSPLHFGNGTRLTVT.

This clonotype occurred many times. The gene calls are TRBV6-5 and TRBJ1-2; 7 bases are a match to TRBD1. Germline CDR1 reads MNHEY; CDR2 reads SVGAGI. The CDR3 runs to 16 residues. Unmatched junction bases numbered 12, after V lost 4 bases and J lost 4 bases. CDR3 protein: CASSSAGTVAFYGYTF. For the CDR3, the DNA is TGTGCCAGCAGTTCAGCCGGGACAGTGGCTTTCTATGGCTACACCTTC.

V gene TRBV7-2 combines with J gene TRBJ2-3; 9 bases align to TRBD2. V was clipped by 5 bases and J by 3 bases; unmatched bases: 6. The CDR3 has 15 residues. Germline V lookup: CDR1 SGHTA, CDR2 FQGNSA. The CDR3 spells CASSAPGLATDTQYF. The CDR3, as DNA: TGTGCCAGCAGCGCCCCGGGACTAGCAACAGATACGCAGTATTTT.

This clonotype was seen ten or more times. The rearrangement links TRBV6-5 to TRBJ2-1; 8 bases align to TRBD1. The CDR3 totals 15 residues. The junction had 9 bases not matched to a gene; V was cut back by 1 base and J by 10 bases. Germline loops: CDR1 MNHEY, CDR2 SVGAGI. CDR3 in DNA: TGTGCCAGCAGTTACTGGACAGGGTCGCAGGGGGAGCAGTTCTTC. It encodes CASSYWTGSQGEQFF.

This clonotype was seen only a few times. This sequence joins TRBV5-1 and TRBJ2-1; the match to TRBD2 covers 14 bases. Unmatched junction bases numbered 11, after V lost 4 bases and J lost 8 bases. The CDR3 has 17 amino acids. The germline V gene encodes CDR1 SGHRS and CDR2 YFSETQ. CDR3 sequence (DNA): TGCGCCAGCAGCCCTCTGCGTAGGGGACTAGCGGGAGATGAGCAGTTCTTC. It encodes CASSPLRRGLAGDEQFF.

This clonotype was counted ten times or more. This chain joins TRBV3-1 and TRBJ1-2; 7 bases fit TRBD1. The CDR3 consists of 15 residues. CDR1 is LGHDT, CDR2 YNNKEL, per germline (reference sequence). V shed 0 bases and J 4 bases; nucleotides not matched to a gene: 5. The CDR3 bases are TGTGCCAGCAGCCAAGACCTCGACAGGGCCTATGGCTACACCTTC. The encoded protein is CASSQDLDRAYGYTF.

DNA for the CDR3: TGTGCTAGTGGTTTGTTGTCAGGGAGGAGTGAAAAACTGTTTTTT. This gives the protein CASGLLSGRSEKLFF. This chain links TRBV12-5 with TRBJ1-4; a possible D gene is TRBD1 (5 bases). The V end lost 2 bases, the J end lost 7 bases, and 14 bases lay between the germline ends. Germline CDR1 reads LGHNT; CDR2 reads FRNRAP. CDR3 size: 15 residues. Full variable domain (missing parts from reference TRBV12-5 and TRBJ1-4): DARVTQTPRHKVTEMGQEVTMRCQPILGHNTVFWYRQTMMQGLELLAYFRNRAPLDDSGMPKDRFSAEMPDATLATLKIQPSEPRDSAVYFCASGLLSGRSEKLFFGSGTQLSVL.

This clonotype was picked up many times. CDR3 bases: TGCGCCAGCAGCTACACAGGGGGGACCCTTGAAGCTTTCTTT. Its translation: CASSYTGGTLEAFF. This chain connects TRBV5-1 to TRBJ1-1; TRBD1 agrees at 8 bases. With 3 bases clipped from V and 7 bases from J, the junction kept 8 bases outside the gene matches. Germline V gene sequence: CDR1 SGHRS, CDR2 YFSETQ. This CDR3 has 14 amino acids.

In its sample, this clonotype was seen many times. The CDR3 reads CASSLGGGTYGYTF. The CDR3 DNA is TGTGCCAGCAGCCTAGGCGGTGGGACATATGGCTACACCTTC. The chain links TRBV9 to TRBJ1-2; tentatively, D is TRBD1 (6 bases). This CDR3 has 14 residues. CDR1 is SGDLS and CDR2 is YYNGEE in the germline V gene. Trimming pared 4 bases from V and 5 bases from J, leaving 15 bases between.

The rearrangement links TRBV7-9 to TRBJ2-1, with D possibly TRBD1 on 5 matching bases. V was trimmed by 1 base and J by 8 bases, leaving 12 bases between them. CDR1 is SEHNR, CDR2 FQNEAQ, per germline (reference sequence). The CDR3 has 14 amino acids. The CDR3 bases are TGTGCCAGCAGCTTAGGGGCAGGGTCTGATGAGCAGTTCTTC. Its translation: CASSLGAGSDEQFF.

This clonotype was observed at least ten times. This chain uses TRBV20-1 with TRBJ2-3; 7 nucleotides match TRBD1. The CDR3 contains 15 residues. V shed 1 base, J shed 4 bases, and the junction held 8 bases outside the gene matches. Germline values: CDR1 DFQATT, CDR2 SNEGSKA (reference sequence). For the CDR3, the DNA is TGCAGTGCTAGAGCACCGACAGGGAGTGCAGATACGCAGTATTTT. Protein sequence: CSARAPTGSADTQYF.

On this clonotype: A much larger clone lies a single base off, so this may be a read error. V gene TRBV20-1 combines with J gene TRBJ1-1; D not certain. V lost 5 bases and J lost 4, with 20 bases in between. Germline V gives CDR1 DFQATT, CDR2 SNEGSKA (reference sequence). CDR3 length: 15 residues. CDR3 DNA sequence: TGCAGTGCTTCTAGGTCATACTGGGTCGGCACTGAAGCTTTCTTT. Encoded protein: CSASRSYWVGTEAFF.

This clonotype was detected many times. The V call is TRBV5-1, the J call TRBJ1-2, with no clear D. Trimming left V 0 bases short and J 7 bases short, with 10 bases between. This CDR3 is 13 amino acids long. Germline CDR1 SGHRS, CDR2 YFSETQ. CDR3 loop: CASSLGGSSGYTF. The CDR3 DNA reads TGCGCCAGCAGCTTGGGTGGTTCGAGTGGCTACACCTTC.

This clonotype was seen repeatedly, ten times or more. V and J are TRBV5-1 and TRBJ2-2, with TRBD2 as a possible D gene (6 bases). V lost 1 base, J lost 4 bases, and 8 bases lay in between. Germline values: CDR1 SGHRS, CDR2 YFSETQ. The CDR3 has 14 residues. The CDR3 is CASSLQGGTGELFF. In DNA form, the CDR3 reads TGCGCCAGCAGCTTGCAGGGAGGCACCGGGGAGCTGTTTTTT.

At least ten counts were recorded for this clonotype. The rearrangement links TRBV5-1 to TRBJ2-1, with 10 positions matching TRBD2. Trimming took 5 bases from V and 7 from J; bases not matched to a gene: 6. Germline V gene data show CDR1 as SGHRS and CDR2 as YFSETQ. The CDR3 length is 14 residues. CDR3 sequence reads: CASRIQTSGNEQFF. The CDR3 nucleotides are TGCGCCAGCAGGATTCAGACTAGCGGGAATGAGCAGTTCTTC.

This clonotype was found many times. The chain recombines TRBV6-5 with TRBJ1-1; D uncertain. The length of the CDR3 is 19 residues. Germline V lookup: CDR1 MNHEY, CDR2 SVGAGI. Trimming pared 7 bases from V and 0 bases from J, leaving 27 bases between. The CDR3 DNA is TGTGCCAGCATTTGGGCGCCGGACTGGACGACGCTAATGAACACTGAAGCTTTCTTT. It codes for CASIWAPDWTTLMNTEAFF.

This clonotype was recorded at least ten times. CDR3 nucleotides: TGCGCCAGCACCCAGACTAGGGATACGCAGTATTTT. Encoded protein: CASTQTRDTQYF. The V gene is TRBV10-2, the J gene TRBJ2-3; D possibly corresponds to TRBD2 (6 bases). The V and J ends lost 7 bases and 6 bases respectively, with 11 bases between them. The germline V gene encodes CDR1 WSHSY and CDR2 SAAADI. The CDR3 totals 12 residues.

In regard to this clonotype: This CDR3 fails to terminate in the conserved phenylalanine or tryptophan, so it likely reflects a read error. This sequence joins TRBV27 and TRBJ2-5, with D maybe TRBD1 (5 bases). The CDR3 sequence is 13 residues long. Trimming pared 5 bases from V and 5 bases from J, leaving 12 bases between. CDR1 and CDR2 from the germline V gene are MNHEY and SMNVEV (reference sequence). For the CDR3, the DNA is TGTGCCAGCAGTGTTAGGGGTCAGGAGACCCAGTACTTA. This translates into CASSVRGQETQYL.

The table lists this clonotype with many counts. The chain joins TRBV20-1 to TRBJ2-3, with D perhaps TRBD1 or TRBD2 (5 bases each). This CDR3 has 16 residues. Germline CDR1 and CDR2: DFQATT and SNEGSKA (reference sequence). Trimming cost V 1 base and J 3 bases, with 17 bases left between them. The CDR3 nucleotides read TGCAGTGCTAGAGGCCCTACGGGACCCTTGACAGATACGCAGTATTTT. This codes for CSARGPTGPLTDTQYF.

At least ten counts were recorded for this clonotype. The chain combines TRBV6-2 or TRBV6-3 with TRBJ2-3, with D maybe TRBD2 (5 bases). Trimming removed 3 bases from V and 7 bases from J, with 11 bases in between. Germline V CDR1 and CDR2: MNHEY, SVGEGT. The length of the CDR3 is 13 residues. In DNA, the CDR3 is TGTGCCAGCAGTTATCTAGCCTCGTATACGCAGTATTTT. Protein sequence: CASSYLASYTQYF.

This clonotype has a count of ten or more. This chain connects TRBV12-3 or TRBV12-4 to TRBJ1-4; no definite D call. This CDR3 region has 14 residues. With 5 bases removed from V and 3 bases from J, the gap between germline ends came to 10 bases. Written as DNA, the CDR3 is TGTGCCAGCAGTCCGATTGTACCTAATGAAAAACTGTTTTTT. Its translation: CASSPIVPNEKLFF.